This is a list of T cell receptor beta chains from one sample in a study of regulatory T cells in long-lasting Graves disease. One entry per CDR3 protein results from TCRdb running MiXCR on the multiplex PCR reads. The repertoire holds some 340,000 distinct CDR3 sequences, roughly 12% seen once, with 15% to 20% in the top ten. These same records also appear under a second study, on T cells in Graves' hyperthyroidism and ophthalmopathy.

The sample in question was peripheral blood mononuclear cells (PBMCs), obtained at new diagnosis, from a patient treated with antithyroid drugs. These receptors came from a woman younger than 35 with Graves disease. CDR3s include the opening cysteine and the closing phenylalanine or tryptophan. The D gene is left open where the match is weak. Size values are once, few and many counts, or a class for expanded clones, and some rows have none.

clone size,D gene,V gene,J gene,CDR3 protein,CDR3 DNA
many,NA,TRBV20-1,TRBJ2-1,CSARDDSAVTYNEQFF,TGCAGTGCTAGAGATGACAGCGCCGTAACCTACAATGAGCAGTTCTTC
many,TRBD1,TRBV20-1,TRBJ2-1,CSARPGQGQFF,TGCAGTGCTAGACCGGGACAGGGGCAGTTCTTC
few,NA,TRBV28,TRBJ2-7,CASSLARSRSYEQYF,TGTGCCAGCAGTTTAGCCAGGTCCCGGTCCTACGAGCAGTACTTC
NA,NA,TRBV4-3,TRBJ2-4,CASSQEGGVGNIQYF,TGCGCCAGCAGCCAAGAGGGGGGAGTGGGAAACATTCAGTACTTC
few,NA,TRBV6-4,TRBJ2-1,CASSEQGGTEQFF,TGTGCCAGCAGCGAACAGGGTGGTACTGAGCAGTTCTTC
many,TRBD2,TRBV7-3,TRBJ2-7,CASSLAGTSATSSYEQYF,TGTGCCAGCAGCCTAGCCGGGACTAGCGCTACTAGCTCCTACGAGCAGTACTTC
many,NA,TRBV12-3/TRBV12-4,TRBJ1-1,CASSSPLGEAFF,TGTGCCAGCAGCTCCCCCCTGGGGGAAGCTTTCTTT
many,NA,TRBV28,TRBJ1-5,CASSLEGRPGHF,TGTGCCAGCAGTTTAGAGGGGCGGCCCGGGCATTTT
many,NA,TRBV3-1,TRBJ1-3,CASSQEPLSGNTIYF,TGTGCCAGCAGCCAGGAACCGCTATCGGGGAACACCATATATTTT
NA,NA,TRBV20-1,TRBJ2-5,CSARIGVEETQYF,TGCAGTGCTAGAATCGGGGTAGAAGAGACCCAGTACTTC
many,NA,TRBV30,TRBJ2-2,CAWSVQSRSTGELFF,TGTGCCTGGAGTGTACAATCCAGAAGCACCGGGGAGCTGTTTTTT
many,TRBD1,TRBV12-3/TRBV12-4,TRBJ2-2,CASSFSPADRVDTGELFF,TGTGCCAGCAGTTTTAGTCCCGCGGACAGGGTCGACACCGGGGAGCTGTTTTTT
many,TRBD2,TRBV4-2,TRBJ2-5,CASSQGLAGRPETQYF,TGTGCCAGCAGCCAAGGACTAGCGGGAAGGCCAGAGACCCAGTACTTC
NA,NA,TRBV4-3,TRBJ2-2,CASSQDPGVSGELFF,TGCGCCAGCAGCCAAGATCCGGGGGTATCCGGGGAGCTGTTTTTT
many,NA,TRBV7-3,TRBJ2-4,CASSLNPAGDAKNIQYF,TGTGCCAGCAGCTTAAATCCGGCAGGGGATGCCAAAAACATTCAGTACTTC
many,TRBD1,TRBV6-1,TRBJ2-7,CASRRGLQGAFGYEQYF,TGTGCCAGCAGACGTGGCTTACAGGGGGCTTTCGGGTACGAGCAGTACTTC
NA,NA,TRBV7-2,TRBJ2-2,CASSFIFGHTGELFF,TGTGCCAGCAGCTTTATATTCGGGCACACCGGGGAGCTGTTTTTT
many,TRBD1,TRBV27,TRBJ2-3,CASSQWTGLTDTQYF,TGTGCCAGCAGTCAATGGACAGGCCTCACAGATACGCAGTATTTT
many,NA,TRBV4-3,TRBJ1-6,CASSQDGDSPLHF,TGCGCCAGCAGCCAAGACGGGGATTCACCCCTCCACTTT
few,TRBD1,TRBV30,TRBJ1-2,CAWSVGGGGGYTF,TGTGCCTGGAGTGTGGGAGGGGGCGGCGGCTACACCTTC
many,NA,TRBV6-2/TRBV6-3,TRBJ1-2,CASGQTDYGYTF,TGTGCCAGCGGACAAACGGACTATGGCTACACCTTC
many,NA,TRBV12-3/TRBV12-4,TRBJ1-6,CASSLGQYNSPLHF,TGTGCCAGCAGTTTAGGGCAGTATAATTCACCCCTCCACTTT
NA,NA,TRBV24-1,TRBJ1-2,CATRGAMDYGYTF,TGTGCCACTCGGGGGGCCATGGACTATGGCTACACCTTC
NA,TRBD1,TRBV29-1,TRBJ2-7,CSFAPGQGYEQYF,TGCAGCTTTGCCCCGGGACAGGGCTACGAGCAGTACTTC
many,TRBD1,TRBV28,TRBJ2-3,CASSSRTGDPQYF,TGTGCCAGCAGTTCCCGGACAGGGGATCCGCAGTATTTT
many,NA,TRBV12-3/TRBV12-4,TRBJ1-5,CASSFYGLDQPQHF,TGTGCCAGCAGTTTCTATGGGCTCGATCAGCCCCAGCATTTT
many,TRBD1,TRBV18,TRBJ2-1,CASSPPGQGDLYNEQFF,TGTGCCAGCTCACCCCCCGGGCAGGGGGACCTCTACAATGAGCAGTTCTTC
NA,TRBD2,TRBV5-8,TRBJ2-3,CASSLNARGAGDTQYF,TGTGCCAGCAGCTTAAACGCGCGGGGGGCGGGAGATACGCAGTATTTT
few,TRBD2,TRBV2,TRBJ2-2,CASSEGSGSTGELFF,TGTGCCAGCAGTGAAGGTAGCGGGAGCACCGGGGAGCTGTTTTTT
many,NA,TRBV28,TRBJ2-1,CASSLLPSAYNEQFF,TGTGCCAGCAGTTTATTGCCTAGCGCTTACAATGAGCAGTTCTTC
few,TRBD1,TRBV5-1,TRBJ2-1,CASSGGTGDSYNEQFF,TGCGCCAGCAGCGGGGGGACAGGGGACTCCTACAATGAGCAGTTCTTC
many,NA,TRBV6-4,TRBJ1-2,CASSYSQGLQVGYTF,TGTGCCAGCAGTTACTCGCAGGGATTGCAGGTTGGCTACACCTTC
many,NA,TRBV3-1,TRBJ2-5,CASSRPTSPLYF,TGTGCCAGCAGCCGCCCGACTAGTCCCCTTTACTTC
many,TRBD1,TRBV29-1,TRBJ2-7,CSARGRLVYEQYF,TGCAGCGCCAGGGGGCGATTAGTGTACGAGCAGTACTTC
many,NA,TRBV7-8,TRBJ1-4,CASSLGSGFGEKLFF,TGTGCCAGCAGCTTAGGATCCGGTTTTGGCGAAAAACTGTTTTTT
many,TRBD1,TRBV12-3/TRBV12-4,TRBJ2-4,CASRSGQGINIQYF,TGTGCCAGCAGATCCGGACAGGGGATAAACATTCAGTACTTC
many,NA,TRBV20-1,TRBJ2-3,CSAIPGHPDTQYF,TGCAGTGCTATTCCGGGACACCCAGATACGCAGTATTTT
NA,NA,TRBV4-1,TRBJ2-1,CASSPRELSPRRNEQFF,TGCGCCAGCAGCCCCCGGGAATTGTCGCCGAGACGGAATGAGCAGTTCTTC
many,NA,TRBV7-6,TRBJ1-4,CASTPGVGEEKLFF,TGTGCCAGCACCCCCGGGGTGGGTGAGGAAAAACTGTTTTTT
many,NA,TRBV7-8,TRBJ2-1,CASSPKPSRRDEQFF,TGTGCCAGCAGCCCAAAGCCTTCCCGCAGAGATGAGCAGTTCTTC
NA,TRBD2,TRBV28,TRBJ2-1,CASNSGTSRNEQFF,TGTGCCAGCAATTCCGGGACTAGCAGGAATGAGCAGTTCTTC
many,NA,TRBV12-3/TRBV12-4,TRBJ2-5,CASSFIESQETQYF,TGTGCCAGCAGTTTCATCGAGTCCCAAGAGACCCAGTACTTC